The 21 T cell receptor beta chains below all came from one sample that was sequenced in a study of T cells after yellow fever vaccination. In TCRdb, the 5' RACE reads were re-called with MiXCR into one record per CDR3 protein. The sample records 500,000 to 650,000 distinct CDR3 sequences, around a sixth being singletons. The specimen was PBMCs, collected 4 to 6 days after the first yellow fever vaccination. Every receptor here comes from a man between 18 and 29 years old who received the YFV17D yellow fever vaccine.

The chain joins TRBV4-1 to TRBJ2-2, with D possibly TRBD2 on 6 matching bases. Trimming cost V 2 bases and J 3 bases, with 10 bases left between them. Germline values: CDR1 MGHRA, CDR2 YSYEKL. CDR3 length equals 15 residues. CDR3 protein: CASSQPPGDTGELFF. The CDR3 DNA is TGCGCCAGCAGCCAACCCCCGGGGGACACCGGGGAGCTGTTTTTT.

The rearrangement links TRBV4-3 to TRBJ1-1, with a tentative D call TRBD1 (6 bases). Germline assignment: CDR1 LGHNA and CDR2 YSLEER. V was pared by 0 bases and J by 9 bases, with 17 bases between. This CDR3 is built from 15 residues. CDR3 nucleotides: TGCGCCAGCAGCCAAGATCCCGGCAGGGGTTACAAAGCTTTCTTT. Its protein product is CASSQDPGRGYKAFF.

This clonotype was observed many times. The chain couples TRBV5-1 to TRBJ2-3; TRBD1 aligns across 7 bases. From germline, CDR1 is SGHRS and CDR2 YFSETQ. This CDR3 contains 15 residues. J was trimmed by 4 bases and V by 4 bases; bases with no gene match: 9. For the CDR3, the DNA is TGCGCCAGCAGCCGGGGACAGACAGACGCAGATACGCAGTATTTT. Amino acid sequence: CASSRGQTDADTQYF.

The chain is built from TRBV20-1 and TRBJ1-6; 8 nucleotides align to TRBD1. Trimming removed 0 bases from V and 9 bases from J; junction bases left unmatched: 10. CDR3 length: 16 residues. Germline loops: CDR1 DFQATT, CDR2 SNEGSKA (reference sequence). CDR3 region: CSAREFQGALGSPLHF. The CDR3 nucleotides are TGCAGTGCTAGAGAGTTTCAGGGGGCTCTAGGTTCACCCCTCCACTTT.

This clonotype appeared a few times. In DNA, the CDR3 is TGTGCCAGCAGTTACGAGCGGGGGGGGAACACCGGGGAGCTGTTTTTT. Residues: CASSYERGGNTGELFF. The chain uses TRBV6-2 or TRBV6-3 and TRBJ2-2, with 10 bases matching TRBD2. This CDR3 is built from 16 residues. Germline V gene sequence: CDR1 MNHEY, CDR2 SVGEGT. The J segment lost 1 base and the V segment lost 2 bases, leaving 1 base of the junction unmatched.

V and J are TRBV7-2 and TRBJ1-1, with D uncertain. V was clipped by 3 bases and J by 5 bases, with 16 bases between them. CDR1 is SGHTA and CDR2 is FQGNSA in the germline V gene. The CDR3 consists of 15 residues. The CDR3 here is CASSFTFNDWTEAFF. The CDR3 nucleotides read TGTGCCAGCAGCTTTACTTTCAACGACTGGACTGAAGCTTTCTTT.

This clonotype was observed a handful of times. The V gene is TRBV9, the J gene TRBJ1-2; tentative D call: TRBD1 (5 bases). The V and J ends lost 2 bases and 4 bases respectively, with 12 bases between them. Germline CDR1 and CDR2: SGDLS and YYNGEE. This CDR3 spans 14 amino acids. CDR3 DNA: TGTGCCAGCAGCGTCAGGGAGAGTTTCTATGGCTACACCTTC. Amino acid sequence: CASSVRESFYGYTF.

This clonotype was detected many times. In DNA form, the CDR3 reads TGCGCCAGCAGCCAAGTGTTCCAGCGGGGGGCCAATGAGCAGTTCTTC. It translates to CASSQVFQRGANEQFF. This chain connects TRBV4-1 to TRBJ2-1, with 9 bases identical to TRBD2. The ends lost 1 base at V and 6 bases at J; junction bases unmatched: 7. Germline V lookup: CDR1 MGHRA, CDR2 YSYEKL. This CDR3 is 16 amino acids long.

The sample holds a few counts of this clonotype. The chain carries TRBV5-1 and TRBJ2-1, with D perhaps being TRBD1 or TRBD2 (5 bases each). This CDR3 is built from 15 residues. Trimming took 0 bases from V and 7 from J, leaving 14 bases between them. The germline V gene encodes CDR1 SGHRS and CDR2 YFSETQ. Here the CDR3 DNA reads TGCGCCAGCAGCTTGGGAGGGGCAGGGCGGAATGAGCAGTTCTTC. As protein: CASSLGGAGRNEQFF. Complete variable domain (other parts from reference TRBV5-1 and TRBJ2-1): KAGVTQTPRYLIKTRGQQVTLSCSPISGHRSVSWYQQTPGQGLQFLFEYFSETQRNKGNFPGRFSGRQFSNSRSEMNVSTLELGDSALYLCASSLGGAGRNEQFFGPGTRLTVL.

This clonotype showed up just a few times. The V and J genes are TRBV7-2 and TRBJ2-3; D possibly corresponds to TRBD2 (5 bases). Germline assignment: CDR1 SGHTA and CDR2 FQGNSA. With 4 bases removed from V and 0 bases from J, the gap between germline ends came to 11 bases. The length of the CDR3 is 15 residues. The CDR3 protein is CASSWEADSTDTQYF. CDR3 in DNA: TGTGCCAGCAGCTGGGAAGCGGATAGCACAGATACGCAGTATTTT.

The rearrangement joins TRBV4-3 to TRBJ2-1; 10 bases agree with TRBD2. The CDR3 has 18 amino acids. Germline CDR1 and CDR2: LGHNA and YSLEER. The trim removed 0 bases at V and 9 bases at J, leaving 14 bases unmatched. The CDR3 sequence is CASSQDLVSGGGRGEQFF. The CDR3 DNA follows: TGCGCCAGCAGCCAAGATCTTGTCAGCGGGGGGGGCCGCGGTGAGCAGTTCTTC.

The rearrangement links TRBV7-2 to TRBJ2-3, with 16 bases matching TRBD2. Germline-derived CDR1 and CDR2 are SGHTA and FQGNSA. V shed 5 bases and J 6 bases; nucleotides not matched to a gene: 5. This CDR3 has 16 residues. CDR3 region: CASSPGGLAGGDTQYF. The DNA for the CDR3 is TGTGCCAGCAGCCCCGGGGGACTAGCGGGGGGGGATACGCAGTATTTT.

The rearrangement links TRBV20-1 to TRBJ2-1; 13 bases fit TRBD2. Trimming took 3 bases from V and 12 from J; bases not matched to a gene: 11. The germline CDR1 and CDR2 sequences are DFQATT and SNEGSKA (reference sequence). This CDR3 is 15 amino acids long. CDR3 DNA: TGCAGTGCTAGGGGCGAGACTAGCGGGGGGCCTGGGCAGTTCTTC. Its protein is CSARGETSGGPGQFF.

The sample holds a few counts of this clonotype. The chain couples TRBV29-1 to TRBJ1-5, with D tentatively TRBD1 (6 bases). The ends were cut back, 3 bases at V and 4 bases at J, with 10 bases in the middle. This CDR3 has 13 amino acids. Germline-derived CDR1 and CDR2 are SQVTM and ANQGSEA. Here the CDR3 reads CSVEDSDNQPQHF. In DNA, the CDR3 is TGCAGCGTTGAGGACAGCGATAATCAGCCCCAGCATTTT.

This clonotype has at least ten counts. The chain carries TRBV5-8 and TRBJ1-1, with unresolved D. The CDR3 has 13 amino acids. Trimming stripped 2 bases from V and 4 bases from J, with 9 bases between. Germline CDR1 reads SGHTS; CDR2 reads YDEGEE. In nucleotides, the CDR3 is TGTGCCAGCAGCTTTTGGGGAGGCACTGAAGCTTTCTTT. Translation: CASSFWGGTEAFF.

On this clonotype itself: The junction differs from germline at one of its ends, possibly a read error. This rearrangement joins TRBV24-1 to TRBJ1-2; D is possibly TRBD1 (5 bases). Germline V lookup: CDR1 KGHDR, CDR2 SFDVKD. The CDR3 has 13 amino acids. The CDR3 sequence is CSAQVRGGWGYTF. The CDR3, as DNA: TGCAGTGCCCAGGTTCGGGGCGGGTGGGGCTACACCTTC.

This clonotype has more than one count but fewer than ten. The J gene is TRBJ1-2, the V gene TRBV9, with TRBD1 matching 7 bases. J gave up 3 bases and V 3 bases, and 5 bases lay outside the gene matches. The germline V gene has CDR1 SGDLS and CDR2 YYNGEE. The CDR3 sequence is 14 residues long. The CDR3 sequence: CASSARGGYYGYTF. CDR3 sequence (DNA): TGTGCCAGCAGCGCCAGGGGGGGATACTATGGCTACACCTTC.

The chain recombines TRBV6-1 with TRBJ2-5; D ambiguous. V was shortened by 6 bases and J by 4 bases, with 21 bases between the two germline ends. CDR1 is MNHNS and CDR2 is SASEGT in the germline V gene. This CDR3 spans 16 amino acids. CDR3 bases: TGTGCCAGCAGCGCGACCCACGGAGCCCCAGGAGAGACCCAGTACTTC. Translated, it gives CASSATHGAPGETQYF.

The CDR3 sequence is CAITGLAGSSTDTQYF. The CDR3 nucleotides read TGTGCCATCACGGGACTAGCGGGGTCGAGCACAGATACGCAGTATTTT. The chain joins TRBV10-3 to TRBJ2-3; 13 bases fit TRBD2. Germline assignment: CDR1 ENHRY and CDR2 SYGVKD. CDR3 length equals 16 residues. The V gene end was trimmed by 7 bases and the J gene end by 0 bases; junction bases not matched to a gene: 4.

This chain joins TRBV7-3 and TRBJ1-5, with 8 nucleotides matching TRBD1. Per germline, CDR1 SGHTA and CDR2 FQGTGA. V trimming: 6 bases; J trimming: 3 bases; junction bases outside the gene matches: 10. The CDR3 is made up of 16 amino acids. CDR3 loop: CASRGGTGGSNQPQHF. The CDR3 DNA follows: TGTGCCAGCAGGGGGGGAACAGGGGGGTCCAATCAGCCCCAGCATTTT. The whole variable domain, remainder taken from reference TRBV7-3 and TRBJ1-5, is GAGVSQTPSNKVTEKGKYVELRCDPISGHTALYWYRQSLGQGPEFLIYFQGTGAADDSGLPNDRFFAVRPEGSVSTLKIQRTERGDSAVYLCASRGGTGGSNQPQHFGDGTRLSIL.

J is TRBJ2-7 and V is TRBV7-2; D might be TRBD1 (6 bases). The CDR3 loop spans 14 amino acids. V lost 3 bases to trimming and J lost 4 bases, with 13 bases between them. Germline loops: CDR1 SGHTA, CDR2 FQGNSA. The CDR3 region has the DNA TGTGCCAGCAGCTTTGGCAGGGGTAGTTACGAGCAGTACTTC. The encoded protein is CASSFGRGSYEQYF.